This T cell receptor beta chain was identified during a study of blood T cell repertoires in COVID-19. Turning to the study itself: Sample material is recorded as cDNA or gDNA derived from T cells, B-cell-depleted T cells, or PBMCs.

In the original workflow: From reference gene primer amplification, estimates of nucleated cell counts were derived. The assay was immunoSEQ multiplex PCR, and TCRdb's table has in-frame clones only and misses some. The V and J calls and clone size come from that table; D and trimming were worked out from the DNA. Of 250,000 to 400,000 clones in the sample, about 90% were seen once. The study assigned cohorts using participant-reported clinical history. This CDR3 has 13 residues. CDR1 and CDR2 from the germline V gene are SGHAT and FQNNGV. The V gene lost 5 bases and the J gene lost 3 bases, with 10 bases spanning the gap.

This chain links TRBV11-2 with TRBJ1-1; D is unclear. The sequenced material came from PBMCs or T cells enriched from blood (not recorded which). The receptor was isolated from a woman between 25 and 40 years old who had recovered from COVID-19. The CDR3: CASSPGWDTEAFF. For the CDR3, the DNA is TGTGCCAGCAGCCCGGGTTGGGACACTGAAGCTTTCTTT.